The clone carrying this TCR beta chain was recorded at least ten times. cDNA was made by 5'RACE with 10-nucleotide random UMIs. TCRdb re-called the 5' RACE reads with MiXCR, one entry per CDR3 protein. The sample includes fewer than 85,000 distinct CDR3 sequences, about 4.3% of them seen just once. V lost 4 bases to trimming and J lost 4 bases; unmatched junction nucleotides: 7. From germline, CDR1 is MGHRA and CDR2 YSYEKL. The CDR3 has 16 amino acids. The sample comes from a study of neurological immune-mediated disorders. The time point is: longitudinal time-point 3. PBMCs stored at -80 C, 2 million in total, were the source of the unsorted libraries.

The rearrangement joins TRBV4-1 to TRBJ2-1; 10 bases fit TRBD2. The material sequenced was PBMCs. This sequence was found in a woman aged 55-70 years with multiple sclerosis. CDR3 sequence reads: CASSPSTSGVYNEQFF. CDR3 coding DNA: TGCGCCAGCAGCCCCTCTACTAGCGGGGTTTACAATGAGCAGTTCTTC.